The 17 T cell receptor beta chains given below trace back to one sample, sequenced in a study of T cells in Graves' hyperthyroidism and ophthalmopathy. The investigators amplified TCR beta CDR3 regions from RNA transcripts. The HTBI primer set was used in a first-round RT-PCR of the TCR CDR3. TCRdb redid the calling of the multiplex PCR reads with MiXCR, one entry per CDR3 protein. This repertoire shows 500,000 to 550,000 distinct CDR3 sequences, less than 20% found once; its top ten account for approximately 50%. The sample consisted of blood. The receptors shown here come from a middle-aged man with Graves' ophthalmopathy.

This clonotype was counted only a few times. This chain links TRBV12-3 or TRBV12-4 with TRBJ1-4, with 10 bases aligning to TRBD1. Trimming cost V 5 bases and J 8 bases; bases outside gene matches: 5. The CDR3 covers 14 residues. The CDR3 region has the DNA TGTGCCAGCAGTGGCGACAGGGGGCGCGAAAAACTGTTTTTT. This encodes CASSGDRGREKLFF.

This clonotype was counted ten times or more. The chain combines TRBV3-1 with TRBJ1-1; D is unresolved. The CDR3 sequence is 14 residues long. Trimming shortened V by 1 base and J by 1 base, and 7 bases separated the two germline ends. Per the germline V gene, CDR1 is LGHDT and CDR2 is YNNKEL (reference sequence). CDR3 sequence: CASSQVFRNTEAFF. CDR3 DNA: TGTGCCAGCAGCCAAGTGTTCAGGAACACTGAAGCTTTCTTT.

The chain links TRBV19 to TRBJ2-3; D may be TRBD1 (6 bases). Germline V gene data show CDR1 as LNHDA and CDR2 as SQIVND (reference sequence). The CDR3 has 15 residues. Trimming took 5 bases from V and 6 from J, leaving 18 bases between them. The CDR3 bases are TGTGCCAGTAGTGCATGGGGGCCAGGGAGCGATACGCAGTATTTT. It yields the protein CASSAWGPGSDTQYF.

There are many counts of this clonotype. The junction departs from the called germline gene at one end, perhaps through a read error. The chain links TRBV7-2 to TRBJ1-2; unclear D gene. The germline V gene encodes CDR1 SGHTA and CDR2 FQGNSA. CDR3 size: 12 residues. DNA of the CDR3: TGTGCCAGCAACTTAGCTAGATATGGCTACACCTTC. This gives the protein CASNLARYGYTF.

V usage is TRBV20-1 and J usage is TRBJ2-3; 9 bases match TRBD2. The J segment lost 0 bases and the V segment lost 3 bases, leaving 4 bases of the junction unmatched. Germline lookup yields CDR1 DFQATT and CDR2 SNEGSKA (reference sequence). The CDR3 has 15 amino acids. The CDR3: CSASLLAGSTDTQYF. DNA for the CDR3: TGCAGTGCTAGCTTGCTAGCGGGAAGCACAGATACGCAGTATTTT.

This clonotype was picked up a small number of times. This chain connects TRBV2 to TRBJ2-7; the D is unclear. The germline gives CDR1 SNHLY, CDR2 FYNNEI. This CDR3 comprises 14 residues. The V end was cut by 7 bases, the J end by 6 bases, with 19 bases between. CDR3 nucleotide sequence: TGTGCCAGCAAATACAGAGTAATTGGATCCGAGCAGTACTTC. Translation gives CASKYRVIGSEQYF.

This chain links TRBV9 with TRBJ2-2, with D uncertain. CDR3 length: 12 residues. The germline V and J ends were trimmed by 7 bases and 4 bases, with 8 bases remaining between them. The germline V gene encodes CDR1 SGDLS and CDR2 YYNGEE. The DNA for the CDR3 is TGTGCCAGCCAGCGACTCACCGGGGAGCTGTTTTTT. This encodes CASQRLTGELFF. Supplemented by reference TRBV9 and TRBJ2-2, the full variable domain reads DSGVTQTPKHLITATGQRVTLRCSPRSGDLSVYWYQQSLDQGLQFLIQYYNGEERAKGNILERFSAQQFPDLHSELNLSSLELGDSALYFCASQRLTGELFFGEGSRLTVL.

The chain is built from TRBV11-2 and TRBJ2-3; 9 bases are a match to TRBD2. CDR1 and CDR2 (germline): SGHAT, FQNNGV. The CDR3 is 15 amino acids. V gave up 4 bases and J gave up 4 bases; unmatched junction bases: 6. CDR3 region: CASSSWREGSDTQYF. CDR3 nucleotides: TGTGCCAGCAGCTCATGGCGGGAGGGCTCAGATACGCAGTATTTT. The whole variable domain, filled in from reference TRBV11-2 and TRBJ2-3, reads EAGVAQSPRYKIIEKRQSVAFWCNPISGHATLYWYQQILGQGPKLLIQFQNNGVVDDSQLPKDRFSAERLKGVDSTLKIQPAKLEDSAVYLCASSSWREGSDTQYFGPGTRLTVL.

V is TRBV28 and J is TRBJ2-5; 11 positions match TRBD1. Looked up from germline, CDR1 is MDHEN and CDR2 is SYDVKM. Trimming took 6 bases from V and 5 from J; bases not matched to a gene: 11. The length of the CDR3 is 16 residues. The CDR3 sequence is CASSPRDRGSEETQYF. The DNA of the CDR3 is TGTGCCAGCAGCCCCCGGGACAGGGGGTCTGAGGAGACCCAGTACTTC.

This chain uses TRBV29-1 with TRBJ2-7; D might be TRBD1 or TRBD2, each matching 6 bases. CDR3 length: 12 residues. Trimming left V 5 bases short and J 6 bases short, with 14 bases between. Germline CDR1 SQVTM, CDR2 ANQGSEA. CDR3 DNA: TGCAGCGTTCGTAGGGGGGACACCGAGCAGTACTTC. It codes for CSVRRGDTEQYF.

This clonotype was seen many times. The chain is built from TRBV3-1 and TRBJ1-2, with D possibly matching TRBD1 (5 bases). The germline CDR1 and CDR2 sequences are LGHDT and YNNKEL (reference sequence). This CDR3 is 12 amino acids long. The V end lost 3 bases, the J end lost 8 bases, and 10 bases lay between the germline ends. In DNA form, the CDR3 reads TGTGCCAGCAGCCAGGCACAGGACGGCTACACCTTC. Its translation: CASSQAQDGYTF. Filled out from reference TRBV3-1 and TRBJ1-2, the complete variable domain reads DTAVSQTPKYLVTQMGNDKSIKCEQNLGHDTMYWYKQDSKKFLKIMFSYNNKELIINETVPNRFSPKSPDKAHLNLHINSLELGDSAVYFCASSQAQDGYTFGSGTRLTVV.

This clonotype was counted at least ten times. The rearrangement uses TRBV11-2 and TRBJ1-1, with D possibly being TRBD1 (6 bases). Germline CDR1 SGHAT, CDR2 FQNNGV. The CDR3 covers 15 residues. Trimming shortened V by 4 bases and J by 6 bases, and 18 bases separated the two germline ends. In DNA, the CDR3 is TGTGCCAGCAGCTCCCACCCGGGGGCAAGGGCTGAAGCTTTCTTT. Residues: CASSSHPGARAEAFF.

To note about this clonotype: This may be a read error: a much more frequent sequence differs by one nucleotide. The CDR3 DNA is TGTGCCAGCGGTAGCGGGGGAGTCCGGGGTACGCAGTATTTT. Residues: CASGSGGVRGTQYF. The chain couples TRBV7-2 to TRBJ2-3, with TRBD2 matching 9 bases. Per the germline V gene, CDR1 is SGHTA and CDR2 is FQGNSA. CDR3 length equals 14 residues. J lost 8 bases, V lost 8 bases, and 11 bases had no gene match.

This clonotype was recorded many times. V and J are TRBV30 and TRBJ2-5; D could derive from TRBD1 or TRBD2 (5 bases each). The germline gives CDR1 GTSNPN, CDR2 SVGIG (reference sequence). This CDR3 has 14 residues. Deletions cut 0 bases from V and 5 bases from J, with 13 bases between. CDR3 sequence: CAWSVHGRDETQYF. The CDR3 DNA sequence: TGTGCCTGGAGTGTACACGGCAGGGACGAGACCCAGTACTTC. Combining the CDR3 with reference TRBV30 and TRBJ2-5 gives the whole variable domain SQTIHQWPATLVQPVGSPLSLECTVEGTSNPNLYWYRQAAGRGLQLLFYSVGIGQISSEVPQNLSASRPQDRQFILSSKKLLLSDSGFYLCAWSVHGRDETQYFGPGTRLLVL.

This clonotype was seen a few times. J is TRBJ2-1 and V is TRBV19, with 10 bases that match TRBD1. This CDR3 contains 14 residues. Germline CDR1 is LNHDA and CDR2 is SQIVND (reference sequence). With V trimmed by 6 bases and J by 8 bases, 7 bases remained unmatched. CDR3 protein: CASRKTGGRDEQFF. In nucleotides, the CDR3 is TGTGCCAGTAGGAAGACAGGGGGCCGGGATGAGCAGTTCTTC.

This clonotype was counted at least ten times. This rearrangement joins TRBV5-1 to TRBJ2-4; 7 bases agree with TRBD1. The CDR3 loop spans 15 amino acids. V gave up 0 bases and J gave up 6 bases; unmatched junction bases: 6. The germline CDR1 and CDR2 sequences are SGHRS and YFSETQ. The CDR3 DNA reads as TGCGCCAGCAGCTTGGAGGCTGGGACAGTAAACATTCAGTACTTC. Its protein product is CASSLEAGTVNIQYF.

The chain is built from TRBV13 and TRBJ2-7; 10 nucleotides agree with TRBD1. Germline CDR1 PRHDT, CDR2 FYEKMQ (reference sequence). The CDR3 extends over 13 amino acids. Trimming cost V 5 bases and J 7 bases; bases outside gene matches: 5. In DNA form, the CDR3 reads TGTGCCAGCAGCCAGCGGACAGGGGGAGAGCAGTACTTC. This codes for CASSQRTGGEQYF.